What follows is one T cell receptor beta chain and its context. Previously, flow cytometry had revealed CD8+CD57+ cell expansion in the patients chosen for sequencing. The source of the sample is a study of CD8+CD57+ T cells in acquired aplastic anemia. Trimming took 5 bases from V and 11 from J, leaving 12 bases between them. The CDR3 has 10 amino acids. The germline CDR1 and CDR2 sequences are DFQATT and SNEGSKA (reference sequence). CDR3 and TCR beta VDJ profiling relied on genomic DNA as the template. TCRdb ran MiXCR on the reads and lists one entry per CDR3 protein. This table has about 98,000 distinct CDR3 sequences, roughly 70% appearing once.

The sample comprised sorted CD4+, CD8+, or CD8+CD57+ T cells (not recorded which) from PBMCs. This clonotype was obtained from a human donor with aplastic anemia. The chain has TRBV20-1 and TRBJ1-1; D is perhaps TRBD1 (5 bases). DNA for the CDR3: TGCAGTGCTCTACAGGTCTCGGCTTTCTTT. The encoded protein is CSALQVSAFF.